Shown below are 13 T cell receptor beta chains from a single sample sequenced in a study of T cell repertoires in cytomegalovirus infection. One entry per CDR3 protein results from TCRdb running MiXCR on the reads. The sample has some 440,000 distinct CDR3 sequences, about a third seen once. The sequenced sample was PBMCs. The receptor set was obtained from a human donor in good health (CMV status not recorded). Some clones in this sample may be carry-over from other donors' samples.

CDR3 nucleotide sequence: TGTGCCAGCAGCTTAGTTGGGGGTTACACCGGGGAGCTGTTTTTT. Amino acid sequence: CASSLVGGYTGELFF. The chain couples TRBV11-2 to TRBJ2-2; D possibly uses TRBD1 or TRBD2 (5 bases each). This CDR3 spans 15 amino acids. Germline V lookup: CDR1 SGHAT, CDR2 FQNNGV. Trimming removed 1 base at V and 3 bases at J, with 9 bases between.

The table lists this clonotype with many counts. This rearrangement joins TRBV7-2 to TRBJ1-1; D call uncertain. Per germline, CDR1 SGHTA and CDR2 FQGNSA. The CDR3 consists of 14 residues. V was shortened by 2 bases and J by 6 bases, with 13 bases between the two germline ends. CDR3 region: CASSLISPTAEAFF. CDR3 DNA sequence: TGTGCCAGCAGCTTAATCAGCCCAACCGCTGAAGCTTTCTTT.

This chain joins TRBV12-3 or TRBV12-4 and TRBJ1-2, with D possibly being TRBD1 (5 bases). With 5 bases removed from V and 7 bases from J, the gap between germline ends came to 17 bases. The CDR3 has 14 residues. CDR3 sequence: CASSPHLTDSGYTF. CDR3 bases: TGTGCCAGCAGTCCCCATTTAACAGACAGTGGCTACACCTTC.

Concerning this clonotype: A much larger clone sits a single nucleotide away, making a read error possible. This chain uses TRBV7-2 with TRBJ2-5, with 8 bases aligning to TRBD1. There are 15 residues in the CDR3. The germline V gene has CDR1 SGHTA and CDR2 FQGNSA. The CDR3 here is CASILGTGWQETQYF. CDR3 sequence (DNA): TGTGCCAGCATCTTAGGGACAGGATGGCAAGAGACCCAGTACTTC.

This clonotype appeared many times. V usage is TRBV20-1 and J usage is TRBJ1-1, with 7 bases that match TRBD1. The J segment lost 1 base and the V segment lost 6 bases, leaving 5 bases of the junction unmatched. The CDR3 loop spans 13 amino acids. CDR1 and CDR2 from the germline V gene are DFQATT and SNEGSKA (reference sequence). This CDR3 reads CSAGTAPNTEAFF. The CDR3, as DNA: TGCAGTGCAGGGACAGCGCCGAACACTGAAGCTTTCTTT.

In this sample, this clonotype turned up many times. The chain employs TRBV11-2 and TRBJ1-4; no reliable D call. The CDR3 is 16 residues long. V shed 4 bases and J shed 0 bases, with 12 bases lying between them. Germline V gene lookup returns CDR1 SGHAT and CDR2 FQNNGV. The DNA for the CDR3 is TGTGCCAGCAGCTCCGGTCGGATTGCAACTAATGAAAAACTGTTTTTT. Protein sequence: CASSSGRIATNEKLFF.

Note on this clonotype: This may be a read error, as it is one base from a much larger clone. V is TRBV7-6 and J is TRBJ2-5; 11 bases are a match to TRBD2. The CDR3 loop spans 18 amino acids. Germline CDR1 and CDR2: SGHVS and FNYEAQ. The CDR3: CASSLVRLAGGRAETPYF. The CDR3 DNA sequence: TGTGCCAGCAGCTTAGTTCGCCTAGCGGGGGGCCGCGCGGAGACCCCGTACTTC. Full variable domain (rest looked up from reference TRBV7-6 and TRBJ2-5): GAGVSQSPRYKVTKRGQDVALRCDPISGHVSLYWYRQALGQGPEFLTYFNYEAQQDKSGLPNDRFSAERPEGSISTLTIQRTEQRDSAMYRCASSLVRLAGGRAETPYFGPGTRLLVL.

This clonotype came up many times. The chain links TRBV2 to TRBJ2-3; 11 bases match TRBD2. The CDR3 extends over 15 amino acids. Losses at the gene ends were 5 bases for V and 3 bases for J; bases not matched to a gene: 4. Germline lookup yields CDR1 SNHLY and CDR2 FYNNEI. CDR3 nucleotide sequence: TGTGCCAGCAGTCAGACTAGCGGGGTAACAGATACGCAGTATTTT. Translating gives CASSQTSGVTDTQYF.

This clonotype was observed a handful of times. The chain uses TRBV12-3 or TRBV12-4 and TRBJ2-7; TRBD1 agrees at 8 bases. This CDR3 has 15 amino acids. With V trimmed by 1 base and J by 5 bases, 7 bases remained unmatched. CDR3 DNA sequence: TGTGCCAGCAGTTTAGGGGCAGGGGGCAAAAACGAGCAGTACTTC. Its translation: CASSLGAGGKNEQYF.

This clonotype was detected only a few times. The chain couples TRBV5-4 to TRBJ2-1; no clear D gene. Per germline, CDR1 SGHNT and CDR2 YYREEE (reference sequence). The CDR3 is 14 amino acids. The V gene lost 0 bases and the J gene lost 3 bases, with 7 bases spanning the gap. The CDR3 loop reads CASSLETVYNEQFF. The DNA of the CDR3 is TGTGCCAGCAGCTTGGAGACGGTCTACAATGAGCAGTTCTTC.

The chain has TRBV7-6 and TRBJ2-1; 10 nucleotides match TRBD2. CDR1 SGHVS and CDR2 FNYEAQ come from the germline V gene. CDR3 size: 15 residues. Trimming removed 5 bases from V and 3 bases from J; junction bases left unmatched: 4. CDR3: CASSQTSGFYNEQFF. CDR3 nucleotide sequence: TGTGCCAGCAGCCAGACTAGCGGGTTCTACAATGAGCAGTTCTTC.

The rearrangement links TRBV19 to TRBJ1-4; D may be TRBD1 (5 bases). Looked up from germline, CDR1 is LNHDA and CDR2 is SQIVND (reference sequence). The CDR3 runs to 14 residues. The V end was cut by 4 bases, the J end by 4 bases, with 10 bases between. The CDR3 nucleotides are TGTGCCAGTAGTACGGGCAGGGTTAATGAAAAACTGTTTTTT. It encodes CASSTGRVNEKLFF.

Comments on this clonotype: The junction departs from the called germline gene at one end, perhaps through a read error. The chain uses TRBV19 and TRBJ2-1, with TRBD1 as a possible D gene (6 bases). This CDR3 has 14 amino acids. Germline V gives CDR1 LNHDA, CDR2 SQIVND (reference sequence). The CDR3 region has the DNA TGTCCCAGTAGTATCTTTCAGGGGCGGAATGAGCAGTTCTTC. Amino acids: CPSSIFQGRNEQFF.